The entry that follows covers one T cell receptor beta chain sequence. The sample originates from a study of blood T cell repertoires in COVID-19. Study in general: The analysed material was cDNA or gDNA that came from T cells, B-cell-depleted T cells, or PBMCs.

The V segment lost 5 bases and the J segment 7 bases; nucleotides outside the gene matches: 13. Germline CDR1 MDHEN, CDR2 SYDVKM. The CDR3 consists of 15 residues. Per the original methods: Estimated nucleated cell counts came from reference gene primer amplification. Here immunoSEQ multiplex PCR was the method, and the copy in TCRdb shows in-frame clones only, minus some. Clone size and V and J calls were adopted from that table, with D and trimming inferred from the DNA. The sample carries 100,000 to 150,000 clones, 80% to 90% recorded once. The sequence came from a woman aged 50 to 60 with active or convalescent COVID-19. The chain has TRBV28 and TRBJ2-7, with 8 bases identical to TRBD2. The sequenced sample was peripheral blood. CDR3 amino acids: CASSRGTRGSGEQYF. DNA of the CDR3: TGTGCCAGCAGTCGAGGGACTAGGGGGTCGGGGGAGCAGTACTTC.